This T cell receptor beta chain derives from a study of CD8+CD57+ T cells in acquired aplastic anemia. Study-wide background: Sorting CD4+ and CD8+ cells gave DNA averaging approximately 2.9 ug.

Sequencing involved patients with CD8+CD57+ cell expansion previously shown by flow cytometry. Each patient gave a blood sample that was collected before any therapy had been received. Concerning this clonotype: The antigen is not known.

Study results and limitations: Statistical testing detected no significant gap in CD8+ Simpson's diversity between patients and controls. Shared by patients and controls, just under 30 CD8+ CDR3s were abundant in patients.

Profiles of TCR beta VDJ and CDR3 were generated from a genomic DNA template. TCRdb reprocessed the reads with MiXCR, giving one entry per CDR3 protein. This table has 150,000 to 200,000 distinct CDR3 sequences, around half appearing once. V lost 3 bases, J lost 1 base, and 25 bases lay in between. The germline V gene has CDR1 SGHNT and CDR2 YYREEE (reference sequence). This CDR3 region has 19 residues. The sequence was obtained from a human donor with aplastic anemia. The V call is TRBV5-4, the J call TRBJ1-2; perhaps TRBD1 as D (6 bases). The sample comprised sorted CD4+, CD8+, or CD8+CD57+ T cells (not recorded which) from PBMCs. The chain's CDR3 is CASSSHSLQGPTYNYGYTF. DNA of the CDR3: TGTGCCAGCAGCTCCCATAGCCTACAGGGTCCCACCTATAACTATGGCTACACCTTC.